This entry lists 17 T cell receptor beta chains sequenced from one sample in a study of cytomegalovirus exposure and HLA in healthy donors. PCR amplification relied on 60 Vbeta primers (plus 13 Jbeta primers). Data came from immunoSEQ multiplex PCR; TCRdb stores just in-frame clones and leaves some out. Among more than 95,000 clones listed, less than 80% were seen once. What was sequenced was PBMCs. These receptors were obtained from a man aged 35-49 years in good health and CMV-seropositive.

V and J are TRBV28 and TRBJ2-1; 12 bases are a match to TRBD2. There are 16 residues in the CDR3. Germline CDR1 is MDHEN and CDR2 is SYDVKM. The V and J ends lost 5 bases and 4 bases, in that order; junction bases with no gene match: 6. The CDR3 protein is CASSITSGRRYNEQFF. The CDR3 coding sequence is TGTGCCAGCAGTATAACTAGCGGGAGGCGGTACAATGAGCAGTTCTTC.

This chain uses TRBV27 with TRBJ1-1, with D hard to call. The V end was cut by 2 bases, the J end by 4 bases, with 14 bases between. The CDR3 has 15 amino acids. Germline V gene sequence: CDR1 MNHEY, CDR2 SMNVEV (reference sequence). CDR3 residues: CASSLRRQVVTEAFF. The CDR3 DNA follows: TGTGCCAGCAGTTTACGCCGGCAGGTAGTCACTGAAGCTTTCTTT.

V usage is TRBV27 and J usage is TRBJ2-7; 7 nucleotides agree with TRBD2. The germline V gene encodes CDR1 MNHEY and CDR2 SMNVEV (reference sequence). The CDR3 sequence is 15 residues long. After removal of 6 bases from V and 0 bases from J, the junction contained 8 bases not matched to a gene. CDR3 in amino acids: CASSLAGVSSYEQYF. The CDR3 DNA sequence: TGTGCCAGCAGCCTCGCGGGGGTGAGCTCCTACGAGCAGTACTTC.

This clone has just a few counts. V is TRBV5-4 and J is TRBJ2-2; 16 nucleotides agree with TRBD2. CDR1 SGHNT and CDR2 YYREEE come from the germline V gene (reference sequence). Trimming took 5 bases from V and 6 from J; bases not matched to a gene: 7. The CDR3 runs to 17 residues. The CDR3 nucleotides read TGTGCCAGCAGTCCTGGGACTAGCGGGAGGGCCGCCGGGGAGCTGTTTTTT. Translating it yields CASSPGTSGRAAGELFF.

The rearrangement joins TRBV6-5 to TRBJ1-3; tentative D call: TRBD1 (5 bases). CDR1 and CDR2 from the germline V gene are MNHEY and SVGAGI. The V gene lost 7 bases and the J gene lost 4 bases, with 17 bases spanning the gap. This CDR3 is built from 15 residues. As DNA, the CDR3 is TGTGCCAGCAATTCTGGCGGGGGATCCGGAAACACCATATATTTT. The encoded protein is CASNSGGGSGNTIYF.

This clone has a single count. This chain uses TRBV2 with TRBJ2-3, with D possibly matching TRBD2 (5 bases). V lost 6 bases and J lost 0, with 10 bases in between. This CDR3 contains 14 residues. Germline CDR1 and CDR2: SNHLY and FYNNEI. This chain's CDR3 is CASRLGDSTDTQYF. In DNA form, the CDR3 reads TGTGCCAGCAGACTAGGAGATAGCACAGATACGCAGTATTTT.

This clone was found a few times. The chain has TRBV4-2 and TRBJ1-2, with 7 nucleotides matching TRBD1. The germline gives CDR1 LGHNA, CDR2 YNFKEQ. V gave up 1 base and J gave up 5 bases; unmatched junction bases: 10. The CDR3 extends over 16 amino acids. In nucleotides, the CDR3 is TGTGCCAGCAGCCAAGCCTCTCCAGGGGGTCAATATGGCTACACCTTC. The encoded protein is CASSQASPGGQYGYTF.

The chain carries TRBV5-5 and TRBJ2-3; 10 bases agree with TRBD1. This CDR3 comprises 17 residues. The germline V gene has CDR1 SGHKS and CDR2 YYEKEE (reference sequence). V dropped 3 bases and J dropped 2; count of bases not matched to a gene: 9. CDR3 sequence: CASSSGAGTGDTDTQYF. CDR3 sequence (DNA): TGTGCCAGCAGCTCTGGGGCGGGGACAGGGGACACAGATACGCAGTATTTT. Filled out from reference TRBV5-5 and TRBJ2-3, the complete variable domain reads DAGVTQSPTHLIKTRGQQVTLRCSPISGHKSVSWYQQVLGQGPQFIFQYYEKEERGRGNFPDRFSARQFPNYSSELNVNALLLGDSALYLCASSSGAGTGDTDTQYFGPGTRLTVL.

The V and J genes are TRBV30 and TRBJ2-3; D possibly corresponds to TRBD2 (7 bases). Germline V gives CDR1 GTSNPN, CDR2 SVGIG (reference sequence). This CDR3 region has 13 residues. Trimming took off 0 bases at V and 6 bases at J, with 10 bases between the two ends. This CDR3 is CAWSVGGVDTQYF. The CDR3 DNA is TGTGCCTGGAGTGTAGGGGGGGTGGATACGCAGTATTTT.

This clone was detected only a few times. This CDR3 reads CASRGQGDQPQHF. Here the CDR3 DNA reads TGTGCCAGCAGGGGACAGGGTGACCAGCCCCAGCATTTT. The rearrangement uses TRBV7-8 and TRBJ1-5; 9 positions match TRBD1. Trimming at V came to 6 bases and at J to 7 bases, leaving 4 bases not matched to a gene. This CDR3 contains 13 residues. Germline V gene data show CDR1 as SGHVS and CDR2 as FQNEAQ. Complete variable domain (other parts from reference TRBV7-8 and TRBJ1-5): GAGVSQSPRYKVAKRGQDVALRCDPISGHVSLFWYQQALGQGPEFLTYFQNEAQLDKSGLPSDRFFAERPEGSVSTLKIQRTQQEDSAVYLCASRGQGDQPQHFGDGTRLSIL.

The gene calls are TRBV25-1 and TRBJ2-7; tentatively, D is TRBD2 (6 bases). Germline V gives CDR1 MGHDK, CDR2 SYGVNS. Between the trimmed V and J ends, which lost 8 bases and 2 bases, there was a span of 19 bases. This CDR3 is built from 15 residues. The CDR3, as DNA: TGTGCCAGCGGGCCCGGAGGGCTCCCTGCCTACGAGCAGTACTTC. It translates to CASGPGGLPAYEQYF.

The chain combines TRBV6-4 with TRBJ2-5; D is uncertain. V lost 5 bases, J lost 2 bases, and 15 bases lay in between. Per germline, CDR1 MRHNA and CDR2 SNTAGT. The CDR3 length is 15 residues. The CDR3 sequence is CASSFLVRQQETQYF. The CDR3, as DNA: TGTGCCAGCAGTTTTTTGGTGCGGCAACAAGAGACCCAGTACTTC.

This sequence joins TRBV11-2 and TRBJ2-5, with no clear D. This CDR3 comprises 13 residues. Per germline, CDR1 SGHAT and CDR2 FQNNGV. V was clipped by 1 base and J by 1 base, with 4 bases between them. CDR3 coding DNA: TGTGCCAGCAGCTTAGTCAGCCAAGAGACCCAGTACTTC. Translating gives CASSLVSQETQYF.

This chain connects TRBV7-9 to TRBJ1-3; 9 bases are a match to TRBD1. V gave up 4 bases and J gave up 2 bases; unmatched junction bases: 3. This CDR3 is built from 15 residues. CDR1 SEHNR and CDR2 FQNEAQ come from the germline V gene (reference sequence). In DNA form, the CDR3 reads TGTGCCAGCAGCTCGTACAGGGGGCCTGGAAACACCATATATTTT. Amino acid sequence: CASSSYRGPGNTIYF.

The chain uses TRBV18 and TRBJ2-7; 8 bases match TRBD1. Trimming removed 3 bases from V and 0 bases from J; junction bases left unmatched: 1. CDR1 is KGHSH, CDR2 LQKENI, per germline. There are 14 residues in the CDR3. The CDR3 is CASSPGQDSYEQYF. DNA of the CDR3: TGTGCCAGCTCACCGGGACAGGACTCCTACGAGCAGTACTTC.

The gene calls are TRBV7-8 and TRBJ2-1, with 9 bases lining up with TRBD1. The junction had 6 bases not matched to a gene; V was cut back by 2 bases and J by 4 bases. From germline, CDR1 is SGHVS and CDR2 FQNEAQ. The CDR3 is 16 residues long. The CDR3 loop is CASSLSPGTGYNEQFF. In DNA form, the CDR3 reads TGTGCCAGCAGCTTAAGTCCCGGGACAGGGTACAATGAGCAGTTCTTC. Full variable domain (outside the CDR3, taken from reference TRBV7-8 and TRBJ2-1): GAGVSQSPRYKVAKRGQDVALRCDPISGHVSLFWYQQALGQGPEFLTYFQNEAQLDKSGLPSDRFFAERPEGSVSTLKIQRTQQEDSAVYLCASSLSPGTGYNEQFFGPGTRLTVL.

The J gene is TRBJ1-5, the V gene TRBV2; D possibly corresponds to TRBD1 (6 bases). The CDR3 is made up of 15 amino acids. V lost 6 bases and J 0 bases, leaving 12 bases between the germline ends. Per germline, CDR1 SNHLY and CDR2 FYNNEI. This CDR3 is CASSPTGYSNQPQHF. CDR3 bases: TGTGCCAGCAGCCCCACAGGGTATAGCAATCAGCCCCAGCATTTT.